This T cell receptor beta chain was sequenced in a study of Graves' ophthalmopathy and Graves' hyperthyroidism. Using RNA transcripts, the TCR beta CDR3 regions were amplified. HTBI primers were employed in first-round RT-PCR, then a second-round multiplex PCR followed. TCRdb re-called the multiplex PCR reads with MiXCR, one entry per CDR3 protein. The sample contains approximately 700,000 distinct CDR3 sequences, about 40% of which appear only once. Diagnostic conclusions were grounded in clinical symptoms, serum thyroxine, TRAb, thyroid ultrasound and orbital computed tomography. This clonotype was recorded at least ten times. This CDR3 has 13 residues. Per the germline V gene, CDR1 is SGHTA and CDR2 is FQGNSA. Trimming stripped 1 base from V and 8 bases from J, with 11 bases between.

V usage is TRBV7-2 and J usage is TRBJ1-2; no reliable D call. This receptor was identified in an adult man with Graves' ophthalmopathy. The specimen was peripheral blood. CDR3 region: CASSLGQHTGYTF. CDR3 sequence (DNA): TGTGCCAGCAGCTTAGGCCAACACACGGGCTACACCTTC.